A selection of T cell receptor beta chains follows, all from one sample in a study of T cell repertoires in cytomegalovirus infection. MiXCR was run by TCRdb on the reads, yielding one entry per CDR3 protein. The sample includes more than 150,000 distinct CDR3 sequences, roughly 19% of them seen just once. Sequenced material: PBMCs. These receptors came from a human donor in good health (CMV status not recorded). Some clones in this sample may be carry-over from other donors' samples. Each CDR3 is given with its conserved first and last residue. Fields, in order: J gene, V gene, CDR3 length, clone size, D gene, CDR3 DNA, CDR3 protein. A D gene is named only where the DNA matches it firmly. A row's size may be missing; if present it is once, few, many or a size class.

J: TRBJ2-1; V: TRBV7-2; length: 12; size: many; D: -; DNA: TGTGCCAGCAGCCTAATGTGGTATGAGCAGTTCTTC; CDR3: CASSLMWYEQFF
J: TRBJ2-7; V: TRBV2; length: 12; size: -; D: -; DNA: TGTGCCAGCAGTGAGCGGGGTTACGAGCAGTACTTC; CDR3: CASSERGYEQYF
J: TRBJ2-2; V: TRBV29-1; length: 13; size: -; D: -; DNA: TGCAGCGTTCGGACGGGCAGCACCGGGGAGCTGTTTTTT; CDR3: CSVRTGSTGELFF
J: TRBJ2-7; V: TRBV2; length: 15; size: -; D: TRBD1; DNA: TGTGCCAGCAGTGCCTTGGGACAGCATCCCTACGAGCAGTACTTC; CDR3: CASSALGQHPYEQYF
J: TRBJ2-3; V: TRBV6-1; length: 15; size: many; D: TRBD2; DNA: TGTGCCAGCTCTAAACTAGCGGGAGGAACAGATACGCAGTATTTT; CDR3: CASSKLAGGTDTQYF
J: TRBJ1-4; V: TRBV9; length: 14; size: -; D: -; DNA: TGTGCCAGCAGCGTAGAACCAACTAATGAAAAACTGTTTTTT; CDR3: CASSVEPTNEKLFF
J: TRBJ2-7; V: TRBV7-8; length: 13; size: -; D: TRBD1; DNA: TGTGCCACCAGCACGGACAGGGGTTACGAGCAGTACTTC; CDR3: CATSTDRGYEQYF
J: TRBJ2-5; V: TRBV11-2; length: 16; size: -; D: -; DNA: TGTGCCAGCAGCTTAGGCGGGGATGGCTCAGGGGAGACCCAGTACTTC; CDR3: CASSLGGDGSGETQYF
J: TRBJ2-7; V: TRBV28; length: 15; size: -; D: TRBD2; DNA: TGTGCCAGCAGTTTAGCGGGAGGGCCGTTGTCTGAGCAGTACTTC; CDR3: CASSLAGGPLSEQYF
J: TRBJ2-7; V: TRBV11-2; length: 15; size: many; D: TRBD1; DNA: TGTGCCAGCAGCACCCCAGGGGGCCTTTTCTACGAGCAGTACTTC; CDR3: CASSTPGGLFYEQYF
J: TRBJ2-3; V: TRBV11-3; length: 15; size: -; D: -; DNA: TGTGCCAGCAGCTTAATGGGGGAGCTGTCAGATACGCAGTATTTT; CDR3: CASSLMGELSDTQYF
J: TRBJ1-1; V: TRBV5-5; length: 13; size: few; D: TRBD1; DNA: TGTGCCAGCAAAGGGACAGGGGCCACTGAAGCTTTCTTT; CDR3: CASKGTGATEAFF
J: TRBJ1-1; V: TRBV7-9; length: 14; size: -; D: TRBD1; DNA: TGTGCCAGCAGCTTGGGACAGACTAGCGGCGGAGCTTTCTTT; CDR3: CASSLGQTSGGAFF
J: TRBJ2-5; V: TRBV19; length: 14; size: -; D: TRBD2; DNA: TGTGCCAGTAGTCTAACTAGCGCTAAAGAGACCCAGTACTTC; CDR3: CASSLTSAKETQYF
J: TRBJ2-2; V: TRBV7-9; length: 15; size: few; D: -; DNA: TGTGCCAGCAGCTTATTCTCAGGGAGCACCGGGGAGCTGTTTTTT; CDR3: CASSLFSGSTGELFF
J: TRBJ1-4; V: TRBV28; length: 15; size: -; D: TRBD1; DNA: TGTGCCAGCAGTTTGGCCGCAGGGGGCAAGGAAAAACTGTTTTTT; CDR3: CASSLAAGGKEKLFF
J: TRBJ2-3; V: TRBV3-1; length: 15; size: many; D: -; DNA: TGTGCCAGCAGCGGTAGCCGGGGGAACACAGATACGCAGTATTTT; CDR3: CASSGSRGNTDTQYF
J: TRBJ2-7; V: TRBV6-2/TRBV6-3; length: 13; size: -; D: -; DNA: TGTGCCAGCAGGTCAGGGAGCTCCTACGAGCAGTACTTC; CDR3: CASRSGSSYEQYF
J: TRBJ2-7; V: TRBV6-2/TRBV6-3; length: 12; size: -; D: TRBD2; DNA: TGTGCCAGCCGCGGGGGGTACTACGAGCAGTACTTC; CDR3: CASRGGYYEQYF
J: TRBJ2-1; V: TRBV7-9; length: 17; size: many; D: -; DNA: TGTGCCAGCAGGAGGGGGACGGAAGCCCAAACCTACAATGAGCAGTTCTTC; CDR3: CASRRGTEAQTYNEQFF
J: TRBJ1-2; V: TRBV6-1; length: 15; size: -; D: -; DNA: TGTGCCAGCAGTGCGTCGTCTGGGGGGTCATATGGCTACACCTTC; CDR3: CASSASSGGSYGYTF
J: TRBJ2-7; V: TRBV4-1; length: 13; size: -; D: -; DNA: TGCGCCAGCAGCCCCTCCATAGTCAACGAGCAGTACTTC; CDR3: CASSPSIVNEQYF
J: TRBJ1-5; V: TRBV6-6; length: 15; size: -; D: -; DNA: TGTGCCAGCAGTTACTCAGAGGGAGGCAATCAGCCCCAGCATTTT; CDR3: CASSYSEGGNQPQHF
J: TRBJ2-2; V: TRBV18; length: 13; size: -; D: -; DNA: TGTGCCAGCTCACCAGGCAGATCCGGGGAGCTGTTTTTT; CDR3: CASSPGRSGELFF
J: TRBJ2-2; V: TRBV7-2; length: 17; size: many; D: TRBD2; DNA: TGTGCCAGCAGCTTAGCAGTTCTAGCGGGAGTGAACGGGGAGCTGTTTTTT; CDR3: CASSLAVLAGVNGELFF
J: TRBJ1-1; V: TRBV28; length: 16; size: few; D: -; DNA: TGTGCCAGCAGTTTAACCCAGGTTGGTAGGAACACTGAAGCTTTCTTT; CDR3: CASSLTQVGRNTEAFF
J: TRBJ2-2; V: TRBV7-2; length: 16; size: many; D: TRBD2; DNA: TGTGCCAGCAGCTTAGAGGCTAGCGGGAACACCGGGGAGCTGTTTTTT; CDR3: CASSLEASGNTGELFF
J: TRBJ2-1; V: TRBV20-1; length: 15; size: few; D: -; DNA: TGCAGTGCTGGGGGAGAGAGGGAATCCTACAATGAGCAGTTCTTC; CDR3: CSAGGERESYNEQFF
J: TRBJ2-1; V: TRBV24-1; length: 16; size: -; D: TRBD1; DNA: TGTGCCACCAGTGATACCGGGACAGGTGGTATCAATGAGCAGTTCTTC; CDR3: CATSDTGTGGINEQFF
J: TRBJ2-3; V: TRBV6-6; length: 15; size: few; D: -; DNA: TGTGCCAGCAGTTACGCCGGAGAGCTCACAGATACGCAGTATTTT; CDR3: CASSYAGELTDTQYF
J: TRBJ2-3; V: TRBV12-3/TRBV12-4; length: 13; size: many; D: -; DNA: TGTGCCAGCAGACAACCCGGACCCGATACGCAGTATTTT; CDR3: CASRQPGPDTQYF
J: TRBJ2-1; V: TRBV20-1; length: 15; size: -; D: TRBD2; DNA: TGCAGTGCTAGAGAATTAGCGGGAGGTTACAATGAGCAGTTCTTC; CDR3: CSARELAGGYNEQFF
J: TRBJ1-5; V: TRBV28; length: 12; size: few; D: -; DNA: TGTGCCAGCAGTTTATTGGGTCAGCCCCAGCATTTT; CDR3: CASSLLGQPQHF
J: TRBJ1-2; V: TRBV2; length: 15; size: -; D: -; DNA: TGTGCCAGCAGTCCTCTTCCTAGGACTAACTATGGCTACACCTTC; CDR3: CASSPLPRTNYGYTF
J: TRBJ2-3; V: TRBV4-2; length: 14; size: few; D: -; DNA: TGTGCCAGCAGCCAAGATAGGAGCACAGATACGCAGTATTTT; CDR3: CASSQDRSTDTQYF
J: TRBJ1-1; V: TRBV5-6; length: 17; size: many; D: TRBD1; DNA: TGTGCCAGCAGCTTGGTGGGCAGGGGGGTCATGAACACTGAAGCTTTCTTT; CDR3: CASSLVGRGVMNTEAFF
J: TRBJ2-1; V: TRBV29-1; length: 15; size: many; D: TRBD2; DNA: TGCAGCGTTGAAGATCCCTCACAGCGGGGCAATGAGCAGTTCTTC; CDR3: CSVEDPSQRGNEQFF
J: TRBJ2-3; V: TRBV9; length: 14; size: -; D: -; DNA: TGTGCCAGCAGCGTAAACAGGGTGACAGATACGCAGTATTTT; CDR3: CASSVNRVTDTQYF
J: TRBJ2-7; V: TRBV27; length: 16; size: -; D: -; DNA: TGTGCCAGCAGGTCGGGATTCGGGCAGGTCTCCTACGAGCAGTACTTC; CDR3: CASRSGFGQVSYEQYF
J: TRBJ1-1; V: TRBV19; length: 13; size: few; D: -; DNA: TGTGCCAGTAGAATGAATGAAGGGACTGAAGCTTTCTTT; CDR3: CASRMNEGTEAFF
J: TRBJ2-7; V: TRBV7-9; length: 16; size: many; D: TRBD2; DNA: TGTGCCAGCAGCTCAGGACTAGCGGGGGATTCCTACGAGCAGTACTTC; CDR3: CASSSGLAGDSYEQYF
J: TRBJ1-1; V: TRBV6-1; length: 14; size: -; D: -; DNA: TGTGCCAGCAGTCCCCGGGCAGGGTCCACTGAAGCTTTCTTT; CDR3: CASSPRAGSTEAFF
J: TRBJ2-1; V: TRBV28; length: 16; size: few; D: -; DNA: TGTGCCAGCAGCCGACGAGGAGGACAAGGGGGGAATGAGCAGTTCTTC; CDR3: CASSRRGGQGGNEQFF
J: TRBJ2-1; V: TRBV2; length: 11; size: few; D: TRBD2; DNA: TGTGCCAGCAGCTCGACTAGCGGCGCGTTCTTC; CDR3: CASSSTSGAFF
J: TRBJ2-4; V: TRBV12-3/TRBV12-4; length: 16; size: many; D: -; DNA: TGTGCCAGCAGTTTCCCCGGGGGGCAGGGGGCGGACATTCAGTACTTC; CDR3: CASSFPGGQGADIQYF
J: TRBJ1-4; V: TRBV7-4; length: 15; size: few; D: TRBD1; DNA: TGTGCCAGCAGCAACCGGGACAGGGGTAATGAAAAACTGTTTTTT; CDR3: CASSNRDRGNEKLFF
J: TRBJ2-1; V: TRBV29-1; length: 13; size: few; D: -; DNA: TGCAGCGTTGGGACTAAGAGCCTAAATGAGCAGTTCTTC; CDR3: CSVGTKSLNEQFF
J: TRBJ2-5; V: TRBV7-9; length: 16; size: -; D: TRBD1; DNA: TGTGCCAGCAGCGGACACCGGAACAGGGGTCCGGGGACCCAGTACTTC; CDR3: CASSGHRNRGPGTQYF
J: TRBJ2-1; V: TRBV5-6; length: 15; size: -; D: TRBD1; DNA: TGTGCCAGCAGCTTGGCAGGGGGCGAATATAATGAGCAGTTCTTC; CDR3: CASSLAGGEYNEQFF
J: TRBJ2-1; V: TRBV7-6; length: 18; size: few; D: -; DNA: TGTGCCAGCAGCCCATTCCTGGGAGCGACACGTCTTGACAATGAGCAGTTCTTC; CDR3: CASSPFLGATRLDNEQFF
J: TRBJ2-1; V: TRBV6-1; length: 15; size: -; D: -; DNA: TGTGCCAGCAGTGAACAGCAACTGTCCTACAATGAGCAGTTCTTC; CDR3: CASSEQQLSYNEQFF
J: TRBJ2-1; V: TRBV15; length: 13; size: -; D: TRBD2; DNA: TGTGCCACCAGCTGGCGGGAGCTCCATGAGCAGTTCTTC; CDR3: CATSWRELHEQFF
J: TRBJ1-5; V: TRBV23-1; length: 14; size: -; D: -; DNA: TGCGCCAGCCCCCAGGGAAGGCGGAATCAGCCCCAGCATTTT; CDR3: CASPQGRRNQPQHF